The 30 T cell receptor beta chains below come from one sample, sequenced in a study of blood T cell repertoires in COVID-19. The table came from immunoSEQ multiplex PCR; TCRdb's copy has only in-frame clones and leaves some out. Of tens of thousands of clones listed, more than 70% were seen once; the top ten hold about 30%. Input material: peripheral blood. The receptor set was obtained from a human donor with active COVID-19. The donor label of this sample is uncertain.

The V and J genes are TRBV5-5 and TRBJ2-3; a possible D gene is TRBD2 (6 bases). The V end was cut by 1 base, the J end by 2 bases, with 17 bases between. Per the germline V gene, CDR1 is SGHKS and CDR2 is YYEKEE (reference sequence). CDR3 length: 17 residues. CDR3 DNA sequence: TGTGCCAGCAGCTTGTTGGTCCGGGGGTCCACCACAGATACGCAGTATTTT. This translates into CASSLLVRGSTTDTQYF. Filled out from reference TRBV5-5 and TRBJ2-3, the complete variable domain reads DAGVTQSPTHLIKTRGQQVTLRCSPISGHKSVSWYQQVLGQGPQFIFQYYEKEERGRGNFPDRFSARQFPNYSSELNVNALLLGDSALYLCASSLLVRGSTTDTQYFGPGTRLTVL.

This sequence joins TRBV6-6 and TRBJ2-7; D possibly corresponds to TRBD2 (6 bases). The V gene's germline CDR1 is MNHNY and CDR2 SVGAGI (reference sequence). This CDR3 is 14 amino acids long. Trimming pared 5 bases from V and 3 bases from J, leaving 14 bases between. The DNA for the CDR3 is TGTGCCAGCAGTACCCCCCTCGGGGGCTACGAGCAGTACTTC. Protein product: CASSTPLGGYEQYF.

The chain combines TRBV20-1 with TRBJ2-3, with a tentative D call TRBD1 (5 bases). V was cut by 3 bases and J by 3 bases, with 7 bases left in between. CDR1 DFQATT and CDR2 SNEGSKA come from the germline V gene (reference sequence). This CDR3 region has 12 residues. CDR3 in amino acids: CSASQGTDTQYF. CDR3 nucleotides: TGCAGTGCTAGTCAGGGAACAGATACGCAGTATTTT.

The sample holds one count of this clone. CDR3 nucleotide sequence: TGTGCCAGCAGCTTAGTGGCTCGTACCGGGGAGCTGTTTTTT. As protein: CASSLVARTGELFF. The chain links TRBV11-3 to TRBJ2-2, with D uncertain. The CDR3 is made up of 14 amino acids. The germline V gene has CDR1 SGHNT and CDR2 YENEEA. V dropped 1 base and J dropped 5 bases, with 8 bases sitting between them.

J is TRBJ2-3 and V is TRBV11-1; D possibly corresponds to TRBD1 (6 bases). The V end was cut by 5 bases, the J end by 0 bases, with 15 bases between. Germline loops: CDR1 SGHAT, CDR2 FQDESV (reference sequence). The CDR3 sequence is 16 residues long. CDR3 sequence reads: CASSQGTSSSTDTQYF. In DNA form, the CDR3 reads TGTGCCAGCAGCCAAGGGACATCCTCTAGCACAGATACGCAGTATTTT.

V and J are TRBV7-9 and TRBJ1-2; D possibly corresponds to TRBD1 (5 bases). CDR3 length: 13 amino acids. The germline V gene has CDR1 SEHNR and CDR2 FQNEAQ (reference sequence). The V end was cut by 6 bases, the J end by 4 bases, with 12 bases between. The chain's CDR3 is CASSPQEIYGYTF. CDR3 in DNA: TGTGCCAGCAGTCCACAGGAGATCTATGGCTACACCTTC.

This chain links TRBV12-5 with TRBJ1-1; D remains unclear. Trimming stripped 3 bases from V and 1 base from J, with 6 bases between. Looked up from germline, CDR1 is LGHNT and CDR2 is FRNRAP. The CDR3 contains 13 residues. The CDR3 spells CASGLSSNTEAFF. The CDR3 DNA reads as TGTGCTAGTGGTTTAAGCTCGAACACTGAAGCTTTCTTT.

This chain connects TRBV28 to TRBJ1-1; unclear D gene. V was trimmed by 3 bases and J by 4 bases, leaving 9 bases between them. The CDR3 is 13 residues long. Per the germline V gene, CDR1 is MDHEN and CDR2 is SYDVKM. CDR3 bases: TGTGCCAGCAGTTTGATTGAGAGCACTGAAGCTTTCTTT. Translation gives CASSLIESTEAFF.

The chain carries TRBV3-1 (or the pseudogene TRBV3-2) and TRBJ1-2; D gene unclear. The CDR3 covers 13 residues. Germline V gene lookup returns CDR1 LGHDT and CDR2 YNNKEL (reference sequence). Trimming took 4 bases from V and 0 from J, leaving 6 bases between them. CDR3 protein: CASSPTPNYGYTF. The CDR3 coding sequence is TGTGCCAGCAGCCCAACACCTAACTATGGCTACACCTTC.

This chain's CDR3 is CASSPGERYSPLHF. Written as DNA, the CDR3 is TGTGCCAGCAGTCCCGGGGAAAGGTACTCACCCCTCCACTTT. The rearrangement uses TRBV6-5 and TRBJ1-6; D unresolved. The CDR3 spans 14 residues. In germline, CDR1 is MNHEY, CDR2 SVGAGI. The germline V and J ends were trimmed by 5 bases and 10 bases, with 15 bases remaining between them.

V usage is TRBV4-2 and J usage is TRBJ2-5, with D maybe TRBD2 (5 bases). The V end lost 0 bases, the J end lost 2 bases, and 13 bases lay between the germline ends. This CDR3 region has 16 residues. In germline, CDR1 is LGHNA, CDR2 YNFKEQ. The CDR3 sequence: CASSQESERGQETQYF. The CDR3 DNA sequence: TGTGCCAGCAGCCAAGAATCGGAAAGAGGGCAAGAGACCCAGTACTTC.

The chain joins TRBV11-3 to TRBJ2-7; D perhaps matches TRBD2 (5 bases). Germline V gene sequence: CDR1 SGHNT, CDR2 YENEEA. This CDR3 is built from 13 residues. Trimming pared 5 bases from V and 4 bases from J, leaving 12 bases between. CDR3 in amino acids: CASSPYSGYEQYF. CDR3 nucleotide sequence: TGTGCCAGCAGCCCTTACTCGGGGTACGAGCAGTACTTC.

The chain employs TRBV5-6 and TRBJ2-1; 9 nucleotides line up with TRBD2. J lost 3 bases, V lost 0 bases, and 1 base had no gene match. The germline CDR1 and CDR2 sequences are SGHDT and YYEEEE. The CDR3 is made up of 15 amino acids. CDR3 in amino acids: CASSLERGVYNEQFF. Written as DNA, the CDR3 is TGTGCCAGCAGCTTGGAGCGGGGGGTCTACAATGAGCAGTTCTTC.

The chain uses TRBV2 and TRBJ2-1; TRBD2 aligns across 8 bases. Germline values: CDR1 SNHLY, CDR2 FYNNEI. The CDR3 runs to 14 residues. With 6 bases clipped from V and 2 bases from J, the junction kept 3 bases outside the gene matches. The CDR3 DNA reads TGTGCCAGCAGCCCGGGACTAGCCTACAATGAGCAGTTCTTC. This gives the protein CASSPGLAYNEQFF.

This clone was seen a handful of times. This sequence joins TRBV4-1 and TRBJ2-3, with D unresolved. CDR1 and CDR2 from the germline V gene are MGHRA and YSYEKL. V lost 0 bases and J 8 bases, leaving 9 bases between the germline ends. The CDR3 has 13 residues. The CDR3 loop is CASSQDPGTTQYF. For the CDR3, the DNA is TGCGCCAGCAGCCAAGATCCAGGTACTACGCAGTATTTT.

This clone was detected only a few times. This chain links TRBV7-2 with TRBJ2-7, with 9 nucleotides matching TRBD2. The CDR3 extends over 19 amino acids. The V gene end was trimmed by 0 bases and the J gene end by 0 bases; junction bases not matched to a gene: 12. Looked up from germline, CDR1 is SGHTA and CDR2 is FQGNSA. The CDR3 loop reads CASSLAPPGASGNSYEQYF. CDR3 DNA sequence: TGTGCCAGCAGCTTAGCGCCACCCGGGGCTAGCGGGAACTCCTACGAGCAGTACTTC.

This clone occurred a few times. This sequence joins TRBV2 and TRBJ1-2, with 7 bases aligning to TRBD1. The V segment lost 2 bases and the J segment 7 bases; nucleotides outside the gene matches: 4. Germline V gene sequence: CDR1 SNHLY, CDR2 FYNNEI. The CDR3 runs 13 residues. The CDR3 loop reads CASSERGRGGYTF. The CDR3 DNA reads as TGTGCCAGCAGTGAAAGGGGGCGAGGTGGCTACACCTTC.

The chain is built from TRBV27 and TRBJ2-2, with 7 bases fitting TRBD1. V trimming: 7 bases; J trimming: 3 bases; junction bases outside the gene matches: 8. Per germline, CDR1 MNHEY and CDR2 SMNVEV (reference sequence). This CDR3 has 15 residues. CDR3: CASNFGDRDTGELFF. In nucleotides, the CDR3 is TGTGCCAGCAACTTCGGTGACAGGGACACCGGGGAGCTGTTTTTT.

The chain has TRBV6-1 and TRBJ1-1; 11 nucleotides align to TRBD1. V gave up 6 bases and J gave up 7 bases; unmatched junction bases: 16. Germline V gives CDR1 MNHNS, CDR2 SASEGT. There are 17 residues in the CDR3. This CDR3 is CASRELISGTGGHEAFF. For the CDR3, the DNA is TGTGCCAGCAGAGAACTGATATCCGGGACAGGGGGACATGAAGCTTTCTTT.

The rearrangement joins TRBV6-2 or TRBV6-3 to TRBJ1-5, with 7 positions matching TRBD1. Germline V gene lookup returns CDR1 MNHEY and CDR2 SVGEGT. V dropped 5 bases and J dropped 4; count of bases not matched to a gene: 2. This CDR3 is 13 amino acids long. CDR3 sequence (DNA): TGTGCCAGCAGTCGGGACAGTAATCAGCCCCAGCATTTT. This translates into CASSRDSNQPQHF.

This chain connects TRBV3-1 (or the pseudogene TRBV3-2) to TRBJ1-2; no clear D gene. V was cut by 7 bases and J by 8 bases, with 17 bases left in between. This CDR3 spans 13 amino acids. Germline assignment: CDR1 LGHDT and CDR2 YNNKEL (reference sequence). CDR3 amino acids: CASTTKAGSGYTF. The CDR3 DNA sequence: TGTGCCAGCACCACGAAGGCGGGGAGCGGCTACACCTTC.

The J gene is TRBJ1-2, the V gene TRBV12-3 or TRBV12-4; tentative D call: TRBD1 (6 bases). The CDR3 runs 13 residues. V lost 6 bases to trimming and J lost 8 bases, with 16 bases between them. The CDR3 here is CASSRGGVGGYTF. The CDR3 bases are TGTGCCAGCAGCCGAGGGGGGGTTGGCGGCTACACCTTC.

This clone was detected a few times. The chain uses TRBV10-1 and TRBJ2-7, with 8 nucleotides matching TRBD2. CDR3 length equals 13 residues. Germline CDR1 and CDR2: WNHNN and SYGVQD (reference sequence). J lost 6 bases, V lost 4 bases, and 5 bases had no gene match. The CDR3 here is CASSAGLAGEQYF. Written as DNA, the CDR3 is TGCGCCAGCAGTGCCGGACTAGCCGGCGAGCAGTACTTC.

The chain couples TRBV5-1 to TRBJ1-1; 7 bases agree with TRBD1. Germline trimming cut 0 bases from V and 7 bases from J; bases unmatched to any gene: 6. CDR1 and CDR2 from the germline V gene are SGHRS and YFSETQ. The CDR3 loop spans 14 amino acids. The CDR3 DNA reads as TGCGCCAGCAGCTTGGCCACAGGGGTTTTTGAAGCTTTCTTT. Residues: CASSLATGVFEAFF.

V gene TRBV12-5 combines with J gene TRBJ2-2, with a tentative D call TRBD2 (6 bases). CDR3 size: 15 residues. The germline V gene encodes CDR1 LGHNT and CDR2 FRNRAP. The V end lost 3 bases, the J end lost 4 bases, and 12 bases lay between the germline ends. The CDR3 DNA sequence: TGTGCTAGTGGTTTAGGCATGGGGGGCACCGGGGAGCTGTTTTTT. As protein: CASGLGMGGTGELFF.

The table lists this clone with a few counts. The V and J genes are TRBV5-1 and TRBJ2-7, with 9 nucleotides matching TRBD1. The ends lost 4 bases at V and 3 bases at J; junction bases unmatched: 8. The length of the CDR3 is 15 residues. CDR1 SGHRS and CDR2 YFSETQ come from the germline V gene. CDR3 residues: CASSRGTGFVYEQYF. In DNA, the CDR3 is TGCGCCAGCAGCAGAGGGACAGGGTTTGTCTACGAGCAGTACTTC.

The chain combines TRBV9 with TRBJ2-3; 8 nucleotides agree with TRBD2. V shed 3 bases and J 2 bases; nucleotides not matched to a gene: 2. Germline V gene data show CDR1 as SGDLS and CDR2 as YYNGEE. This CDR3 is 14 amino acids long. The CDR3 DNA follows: TGTGCCAGCAGCGCGGGGGGGGTCACAGATACGCAGTATTTT. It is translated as CASSAGGVTDTQYF.

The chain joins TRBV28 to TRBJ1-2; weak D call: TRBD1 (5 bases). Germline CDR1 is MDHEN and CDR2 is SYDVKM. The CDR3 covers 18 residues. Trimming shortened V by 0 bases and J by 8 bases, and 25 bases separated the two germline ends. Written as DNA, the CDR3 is TGTGCCAGCAGTTTATGGGGGAAGGGTCAGGGAGGGTTACGGGGCTACACCTTC. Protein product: CASSLWGKGQGGLRGYTF.

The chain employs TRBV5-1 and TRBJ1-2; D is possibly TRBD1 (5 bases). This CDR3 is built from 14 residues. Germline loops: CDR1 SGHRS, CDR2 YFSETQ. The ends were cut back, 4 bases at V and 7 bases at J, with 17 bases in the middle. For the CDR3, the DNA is TGCGCCAGCAGCCGGAGCAGGGATCGCCGTGGCTACACCTTC. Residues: CASSRSRDRRGYTF.

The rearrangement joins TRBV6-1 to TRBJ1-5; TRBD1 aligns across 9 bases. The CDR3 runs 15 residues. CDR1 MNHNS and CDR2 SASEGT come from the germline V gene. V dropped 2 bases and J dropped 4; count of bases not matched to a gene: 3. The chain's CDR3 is CASSEYRGQNQPQHF. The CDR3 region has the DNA TGTGCCAGCAGTGAATACAGGGGGCAAAATCAGCCCCAGCATTTT.